The 16 T cell receptor beta chains listed next were all sequenced from one sample in a study of metastatic and nonmetastatic thyroid tumors (dated by TCRdb to the early 2020s). The library came from PCR. Sequenced on an Illumina HiSeq 4000. TCRdb redid the processing of the public reads, applying fastp at Q25 and MiXCR, and retained in-frame beta chains. This sample is represented by about 16,000 clones; around 33% of them were singletons. Roughly 13% of the sample is in the top ten clones. Before undergoing thyroid surgery, none of the patients had been given any kind of treatment. The sequenced sample was tumor tissue. The receptors shown here come from a male donor with papillary thyroid cancer or a benign thyroid nodule (not recorded which). Some clones in this sample may be carry-over from other donors' samples.

There are a few counts of this clone. The chain uses TRBV6-1 and TRBJ2-7; 7 bases map to TRBD1. Germline loops: CDR1 MNHNS, CDR2 SASEGT. The CDR3 extends over 16 amino acids. Trimming at V came to 7 bases and at J to 2 bases, leaving 14 bases not matched to a gene. The CDR3 nucleotides read TGTGCCAGCACCCCCAAGAGGACAGGTAACACCTACGAGCAGTACTTC. Its translation: CASTPKRTGNTYEQYF.

This clone was recorded many times. The chain joins TRBV5-6 to TRBJ1-1; 9 bases fit TRBD1. Germline trimming cut 9 bases from V and 2 bases from J; bases unmatched to any gene: 8. There are 14 residues in the CDR3. Germline V lookup: CDR1 SGHDT, CDR2 YYEEEE. In DNA, the CDR3 is TGTGCCACCACTACAGGGGGCTACAACACTGAAGCTTTCTTT. Protein product: CATTTGGYNTEAFF.

Only a few counts were recorded for this clone. The J gene is TRBJ2-2, the V gene TRBV6-1; possibly TRBD2 for D (5 bases). Trimming removed 4 bases at V and 8 bases at J, with 8 bases between. The CDR3 extends over 12 amino acids. The germline V gene has CDR1 MNHNS and CDR2 SASEGT. The CDR3 spells CASSGTVGELFF. The CDR3 nucleotides read TGTGCCAGCAGTGGGACTGTGGGGGAGCTGTTTTTT.

The gene calls are TRBV30 and TRBJ2-7, with 8 positions matching TRBD2. The ends lost 1 base at V and 9 bases at J; junction bases unmatched: 8. Germline lookup yields CDR1 GTSNPN and CDR2 SVGIG (reference sequence). The CDR3 spans 13 residues. The CDR3 loop is CAWSEISGTMQYF. The CDR3 nucleotides read TGTGCCTGGAGTGAGATTAGCGGGACGATGCAGTACTTC.

This clone is medium-sized (0.01 to 0.1%) within its sample. This chain connects TRBV9 to TRBJ1-5; D not certain. V gave up 0 bases and J gave up 4 bases, with 8 bases separating them. Germline CDR1 reads SGDLS; CDR2 reads YYNGEE. This CDR3 spans 14 amino acids. The CDR3 region is CASSVGIGNQPQHF. The CDR3 DNA follows: TGTGCCAGCAGCGTAGGTATAGGGAATCAGCCCCAGCATTTT. The full variable domain, in which reference TRBV9 and TRBJ1-5 provide the parts outside the CDR3, is DSGVTQTPKHLITATGQRVTLRCSPRSGDLSVYWYQQSLDQGLQFLIQYYNGEERAKGNILERFSAQQFPDLHSELNLSSLELGDSALYFCASSVGIGNQPQHFGDGTRLSIL.

V usage is TRBV6-1 and J usage is TRBJ1-3; 7 nucleotides align to TRBD1. CDR1 is MNHNS and CDR2 is SASEGT in the germline V gene. The V and J ends lost 4 bases and 1 base, in that order; junction bases with no gene match: 1. This CDR3 has 14 residues. The CDR3 reads CASSARGSGNTIYF. The DNA of the CDR3 is TGTGCCAGCAGTGCCAGGGGGTCTGGAAACACCATATATTTT.

The V call is TRBV3-1, the J call TRBJ1-1; 7 bases fit TRBD1. In germline, CDR1 is LGHDT, CDR2 YNNKEL (reference sequence). V was pared by 0 bases and J by 5 bases, with 3 bases of the junction left unmatched. CDR3 length equals 14 residues. CDR3 DNA sequence: TGTGCCAGCAGCCAAGAATTACAGGGGACTGAAGCTTTCTTT. Its translation: CASSQELQGTEAFF.

This clone was detected ten times or more. The chain uses TRBV27 and TRBJ1-1; no definite D call. CDR3 length: 14 amino acids. Trimming took 5 bases from V and 1 from J, leaving 11 bases between them. Germline lookup yields CDR1 MNHEY and CDR2 SMNVEV (reference sequence). CDR3: CASSPRPGNTEAFF. For the CDR3, the DNA is TGTGCCAGCAGTCCCCGGCCCGGGAACACTGAAGCTTTCTTT.

This clone ranks as medium-sized. The chain has TRBV29-1 and TRBJ2-1; the match to TRBD2 covers 15 bases. The germline CDR1 and CDR2 sequences are SQVTM and ANQGSEA. The CDR3 covers 16 residues. V dropped 1 base and J dropped 8; count of bases not matched to a gene: 6. CDR3 in amino acids: CSVEGTSGGAGYEQFF. DNA for the CDR3: TGCAGCGTTGAAGGGACTAGCGGGGGGGCAGGGTATGAGCAGTTCTTC.

In its sample, this clone is medium-sized. This rearrangement joins TRBV4-2 to TRBJ1-2, with 7 bases aligning to TRBD1. The CDR3 extends over 15 amino acids. CDR1 is LGHNA and CDR2 is YNFKEQ in the germline V gene. The trim removed 1 base at V and 2 bases at J, leaving 4 bases unmatched. The CDR3 region has the DNA TGTGCCAGCAGCCAAGCAAAGACAGGGAACTATGGCTACACCTTC. Translating it yields CASSQAKTGNYGYTF.

The rearrangement joins TRBV28 to TRBJ2-3; 7 nucleotides line up with TRBD2. The germline V gene has CDR1 MDHEN and CDR2 SYDVKM. CDR3 length: 15 residues. V lost 4 bases and J lost 3; bases outside the gene matches: 7. CDR3 protein: CASSSPGGKTDTQYF. For the CDR3, the DNA is TGTGCCAGCAGTTCCCCGGGGGGAAAAACAGATACGCAGTATTTT.

By frequency in the sample, this clone is medium-sized. The chain links TRBV28 to TRBJ1-5, with unresolved D. Trimming shortened V by 3 bases and J by 1 base, and 7 bases separated the two germline ends. Germline V CDR1 and CDR2: MDHEN, SYDVKM. This CDR3 comprises 14 residues. CDR3 DNA sequence: TGTGCCAGCAGTTTCTATCAGAGCAATCAGCCCCAGCATTTT. It specifies CASSFYQSNQPQHF.

V is TRBV6-2 or TRBV6-3 and J is TRBJ2-5, with D unclear. CDR3 length equals 14 residues. The V gene's germline CDR1 is MNHEY and CDR2 SVGEGT. V was trimmed by 7 bases and J by 4 bases, leaving 16 bases between them. As DNA, the CDR3 is TGTGCCAGCACGCGCCTAATTCTAGGAGAGACCCAGTACTTC. This sequence encodes CASTRLILGETQYF.

Notes on this clone: Germline is not matched at one junction end, which may reflect a read error. The chain combines TRBV27 with TRBJ1-1; D is perhaps TRBD1 (6 bases). CDR1 and CDR2 from the germline V gene are MNHEY and SMNVEV (reference sequence). The CDR3 loop spans 18 amino acids. CDR3 sequence: CASSFLGAFLRGGTEALF. The CDR3, as DNA: TGTGCCAGCAGTTTCCTTGGGGCTTTTCTCAGGGGCGGCACCGAAGCTCTCTTT.

This clone was seen ten or more times. The rearrangement joins TRBV28 to TRBJ1-5, with D uncertain. There are 15 residues in the CDR3. In germline, CDR1 is MDHEN, CDR2 SYDVKM. The V and J ends lost 6 bases and 4 bases respectively, with 16 bases between them. CDR3 protein: CASRVFGVGNQPQHF. As DNA, the CDR3 is TGTGCCAGCAGAGTTTTCGGGGTGGGGAATCAGCCCCAGCATTTT.

This chain uses TRBV19 with TRBJ1-3; D remains unclear. Trimming stripped 8 bases from V and 4 bases from J, with 12 bases between. This CDR3 region has 13 residues. CDR1 LNHDA and CDR2 SQIVND come from the germline V gene (reference sequence). CDR3 region: CASSAEGGNTIYF. For the CDR3, the DNA is TGTGCCAGTTCAGCCGAAGGGGGAAACACCATATATTTT.